This T cell receptor (beta chain) is from a study of cytotoxic CD8 clonotypes in ibrutinib-treated CLL. The study, taken as a whole, reports: Sampling schedules were unmatched across sustained-remission and progressing patients. Baseline-level clonality went beyond age-matched healthy donors and moved in step with circulating CD8+ T-cell counts.

Generated by immunoSEQ multiplex PCR, the TCRdb table keeps only in-frame clones and is missing some. The profile shows some 85,000 clones, approximately 80% of them singletons. Per the germline V gene, CDR1 is SGHRS and CDR2 is YFSETQ. The CDR3 covers 15 residues. J was trimmed by 4 bases and V by 5 bases; bases with no gene match: 11. A word on this clone: Its antigen is undetermined.

The J gene is TRBJ1-1, the V gene TRBV5-1; 7 bases are shared with TRBD1. The sequence was collected from a human donor with chronic lymphocytic leukemia. This sample comprised PBMCs, obtained after 24 months of ibrutinib treatment. In nucleotides, the CDR3 is TGCGCCAGCAGGAATACAGGGGCGAGAAGCACTGAAGCTTTCTTT. As protein: CASRNTGARSTEAFF.